This TCR beta chain was found in a study of response to subunit inactivated influenza vaccine. Study-wide results and caveats: The study's authors posited that every seasonal influenza vaccination enlists few new T cells.

The CDR3 has 14 residues. The V end was cut by 4 bases, the J end by 4 bases, with 16 bases between. Germline V CDR1 and CDR2: DFQATT, SNEGSKA (reference sequence). In TCRdb, the RT-PCR reads were re-called with MiXCR into one record per CDR3 protein. The table includes about 300,000 distinct CDR3 sequences, 20% to 25% detected once. This clonotype was detected once. Antigen unknown. V gene TRBV20-1 combines with J gene TRBJ1-2, with TRBD1 as a possible D gene (5 bases). Sequencing used PBMCs from blood, obtained about 20 months after vaccination. This clonotype was sampled from a man aged 50 to 69 who received an inactivated influenza vaccine. The CDR3 loop is CSATGEEDLYGYTF. DNA of the CDR3: TGCAGTGCTACGGGGGAGGAGGACCTCTATGGCTACACCTTC.